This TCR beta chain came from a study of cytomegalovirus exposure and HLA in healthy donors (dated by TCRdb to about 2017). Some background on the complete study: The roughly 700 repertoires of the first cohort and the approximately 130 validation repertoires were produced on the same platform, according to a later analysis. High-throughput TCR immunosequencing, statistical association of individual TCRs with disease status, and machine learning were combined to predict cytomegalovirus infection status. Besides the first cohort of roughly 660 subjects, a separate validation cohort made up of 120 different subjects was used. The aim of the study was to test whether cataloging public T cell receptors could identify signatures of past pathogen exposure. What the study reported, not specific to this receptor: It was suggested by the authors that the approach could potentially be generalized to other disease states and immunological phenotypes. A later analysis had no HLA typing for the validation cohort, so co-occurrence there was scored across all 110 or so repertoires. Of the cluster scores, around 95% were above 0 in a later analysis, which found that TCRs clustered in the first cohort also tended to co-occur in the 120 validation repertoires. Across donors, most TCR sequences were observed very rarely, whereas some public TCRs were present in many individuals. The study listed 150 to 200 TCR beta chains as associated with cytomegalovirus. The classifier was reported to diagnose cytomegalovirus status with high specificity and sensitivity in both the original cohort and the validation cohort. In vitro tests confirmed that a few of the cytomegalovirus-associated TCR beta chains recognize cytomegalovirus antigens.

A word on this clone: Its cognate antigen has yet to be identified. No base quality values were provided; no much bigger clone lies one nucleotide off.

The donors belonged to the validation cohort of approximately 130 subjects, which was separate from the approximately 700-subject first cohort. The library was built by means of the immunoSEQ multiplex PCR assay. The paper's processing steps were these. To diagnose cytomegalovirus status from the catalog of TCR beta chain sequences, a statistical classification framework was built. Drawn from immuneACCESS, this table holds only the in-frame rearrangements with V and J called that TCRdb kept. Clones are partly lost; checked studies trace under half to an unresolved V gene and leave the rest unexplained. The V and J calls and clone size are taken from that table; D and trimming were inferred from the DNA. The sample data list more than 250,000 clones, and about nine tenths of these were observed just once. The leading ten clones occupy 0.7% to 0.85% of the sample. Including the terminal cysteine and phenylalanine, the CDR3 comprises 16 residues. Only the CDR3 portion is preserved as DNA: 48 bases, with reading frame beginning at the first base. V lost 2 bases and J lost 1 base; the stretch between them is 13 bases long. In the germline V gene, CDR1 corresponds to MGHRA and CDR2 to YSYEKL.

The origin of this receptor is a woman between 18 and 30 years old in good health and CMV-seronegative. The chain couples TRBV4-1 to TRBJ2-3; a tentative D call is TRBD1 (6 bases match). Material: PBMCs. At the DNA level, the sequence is TGCGCCAGCAGCCAACAGGTAGCAGGGGGCACAGATACGCAGTATTTT. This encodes CASSQQVAGGTDTQYF.